This TCR beta chain was retrieved from a study of T cell responses to AZD1222 COVID-19 vaccine. Sequencing used immunoSEQ multiplex PCR; TCRdb keeps in-frame clones, though not all of them. This repertoire shows 40,000 to 55,000 clones, around nine tenths found once; its top ten account for roughly 1.1%. Comment on this clone: Its matching antigen is unknown.

The germline CDR1 and CDR2 sequences are SGHDT and YYEEEE. The V gene end was trimmed by 3 bases and the J gene end by 11 bases; junction bases not matched to a gene: 8. The CDR3 runs 16 residues. Study-wide findings and caveats: Recipients of two AZD1222 doses showed rising Spike-specific TCR breadth and depth.

This receptor was taken from an adult who received the AZD1222 COVID-19 vaccine. The genes are TRBV5-6 and TRBJ2-4; 16 positions agree with TRBD2. The source material was peripheral blood, sampled 28 days after the second AZD1222 dose. The CDR3 loop reads CASSYGTSGRAGVQYF. The CDR3 nucleotides read TGTGCCAGCAGCTACGGGACTAGCGGGAGGGCCGGGGTTCAGTACTTC.